This T cell receptor (beta chain) was captured by sequencing in a study of cytomegalovirus exposure and HLA in healthy donors. Whole-study findings and limits: The sole available immune exposure information was CMV serostatus. Later findings reportedly placed an Asian-associated ancestry cluster below the roughly 660-donor mean for N-insertions. Per published reports, the classifier diagnosed cytomegalovirus status with high specificity and sensitivity.

J lost 2 bases, V lost 2 bases, and 6 bases had no gene match. The CDR3 is made up of 16 amino acids. Germline assignment: CDR1 SGHTA and CDR2 FQGTGA. About this clone itself: What it binds is unknown.

Use of 60 Vbeta and 13 Jbeta primers characterized the PCR. TCRdb's table, derived via immunoSEQ multiplex PCR, lists solely in-frame clones and lacks some. This sample carries approximately 110,000 clones, around 80% of them seen once, and the ten largest clones take around 0.24%. The sequenced sample was PBMCs. The rearrangement links TRBV7-3 to TRBJ2-1; TRBD2 aligns across 7 bases. The source of this sequence is a man aged 45 to 65 in good health and CMV-seronegative. DNA of the CDR3: TGTGCCAGCAGCTTATCCGCTAGCGGTCCCTACAATGAGCAGTTCTTC. As protein: CASSLSASGPYNEQFF.